The TCR beta chain described here comes from a study of a mutant IDH1 vaccine in newly diagnosed glioma. About the research overall: Vaccination began 4-6 weeks post radiotherapy alone, or with temozolomide cycles.

On this clone: The antigen is not known.

Time point indicated: week 23, last vaccination. The content of each vaccine dose was 300 ug of mutant IDH1 20-mer peptide, and topical imiquimod accompanied it. Donors had new IDH1-mutant astrocytomas of WHO grade 3 or 4 (ATRX-lost). This CDR3 region has 14 residues. Trimming left V 4 bases short and J 3 bases short, with 13 bases between. Per the germline V gene, CDR1 is SGHNT and CDR2 is YYREEE (reference sequence). The assay was immunoSEQ multiplex PCR, and TCRdb's table has in-frame clones only and misses some. This sample has under 85,000 clones, with approximately 85% found just once. Study-level findings and limits: Pseudoprogression showed no apparent link to changes in top peripheral T cell clonotypes.

Sequencing used PBMCs, obtained from a glioma patient whose treatment included an IDH1 peptide vaccine. The TCR was taken from a woman between 50 and 59 years old with glioma. The J gene is TRBJ1-1, the V gene TRBV5-4, with D perhaps matching TRBD1 (5 bases). CDR3 residues: CASSLGGAYTEAFF. The CDR3 DNA sequence: TGTGCCAGCAGCCTGGGGGGTGCGTACACTGAAGCTTTCTTT.